Below, 13 T cell receptor beta chains from the same sample are listed, as sequenced in a study of OX40 agonist ivuxolimab in advanced cancers. Library method: the immunoSEQ multiplex PCR assay. TCRdb limited this immuneACCESS table to in-frame rearrangements with V and J called. A share of clones is missing; checked studies link under half to unresolved V genes, and the rest is unexplained. This sample is represented by almost 85,000 clones; about 88% of them were singletons. The ten largest clones take up 0.19% of the sample. This material consisted of CD4+ or CD8+ T cells sorted from blood, taken in a trial of the OX40 agonist ivuxolimab. All receptors derive from an adult with an advanced solid tumor such as melanoma, head and neck, liver or kidney cancer.

The chain employs TRBV11-2 and TRBJ1-2; unclear D gene. Germline V CDR1 and CDR2: SGHAT, FQNNGV. V gave up 5 bases and J gave up 2 bases, with 15 bases separating them. The CDR3 has 15 amino acids. The CDR3 coding sequence is TGTGCCAGCAGCGCGGACTCTTTCGCGAACTATGGCTACACCTTC. It yields the protein CASSADSFANYGYTF.

This chain uses TRBV28 with TRBJ2-3; 7 nucleotides line up with TRBD1. In germline, CDR1 is MDHEN, CDR2 SYDVKM. The CDR3 sequence is 16 residues long. After removal of 3 bases from V and 0 bases from J, the junction contained 6 bases not matched to a gene. The chain's CDR3 is CASSFSEGASTDTQYF. The CDR3 bases are TGTGCCAGCAGTTTTTCTGAGGGGGCTAGCACAGATACGCAGTATTTT.

The chain joins TRBV11-3 to TRBJ2-1, with 7 bases aligning to TRBD2. The germline gives CDR1 SGHNT, CDR2 YENEEA. The CDR3 loop spans 18 amino acids. V shed 3 bases, J shed 0 bases, and the junction held 11 bases outside the gene matches. The CDR3 loop reads CASSFSGAGGSSYNEQFF. CDR3 DNA: TGTGCCAGCAGCTTTTCCGGTGCGGGCGGGAGCTCCTACAATGAGCAGTTCTTC. Complete variable domain (other parts from reference TRBV11-3 and TRBJ2-1): EAGVVQSPRYKIIEKKQPVAFWCNPISGHNTLYWYLQNLGQGPELLIRYENEEAVDDSQLPKDRFSAERLKGVDSTLKIQPAELGDSAVYLCASSFSGAGGSSYNEQFFGPGTRLTVL.

The CDR3 region has the DNA TGTGCCAGCAGCGAACCCGGGAGGGACAATGAGCAGTTCTTC. Translated, it gives CASSEPGRDNEQFF. This chain links TRBV5-4 with TRBJ2-1; 8 bases map to TRBD2. V was clipped by 4 bases and J by 5 bases; unmatched bases: 5. The CDR3 consists of 14 residues. The germline V gene has CDR1 SGHNT and CDR2 YYREEE (reference sequence). Supplemented by reference TRBV5-4 and TRBJ2-1, the full variable domain reads ETGVTQSPTHLIKTRGQQVTLRCSSQSGHNTVSWYQQALGQGPQFIFQYYREEENGRGNFPPRFSGLQFPNYSSELNVNALELDDSALYLCASSEPGRDNEQFFGPGTRLTVL.

The rearrangement links TRBV7-3 to TRBJ2-5; TRBD1 agrees at 8 bases. From germline, CDR1 is SGHTA and CDR2 FQGTGA. The CDR3 length is 15 residues. Trimming at V came to 5 bases and at J to 4 bases, leaving 9 bases not matched to a gene. The CDR3 loop reads CASSQGAGNGETQYF. The CDR3 DNA follows: TGTGCCAGCAGCCAGGGGGCGGGTAACGGAGAGACCCAGTACTTC.

The rearrangement uses TRBV19 and TRBJ2-3; 7 bases fit TRBD1. V gave up 6 bases and J gave up 8 bases; unmatched junction bases: 14. The CDR3 spans 15 residues. Germline V gene sequence: CDR1 LNHDA, CDR2 SQIVND (reference sequence). The CDR3 loop is CASRYRDSPMSTQYF. The CDR3 DNA reads TGTGCCAGTAGATACCGGGACAGCCCTATGAGTACGCAGTATTTT.

The rearrangement uses TRBV7-3 and TRBJ2-3, with TRBD2 matching over 15 bases. The CDR3 runs 16 residues. Germline CDR1 is SGHTA and CDR2 is FQGTGA. Trimming cost V 6 bases and J 4 bases; bases outside gene matches: 5. CDR3 sequence (DNA): TGTGCCAGCAGTCTAGGACTAGCGGGAGGGGCAGATACGCAGTATTTT. As protein: CASSLGLAGGADTQYF. Full variable domain (remainder filled in from reference TRBV7-3 and TRBJ2-3): GAGVSQTPSNKVTEKGKYVELRCDPISGHTALYWYRQSLGQGPEFLIYFQGTGAADDSGLPNDRFFAVRPEGSVSTLKIQRTERGDSAVYLCASSLGLAGGADTQYFGPGTRLTVL.

V is TRBV2 and J is TRBJ1-1; possibly TRBD1 for D (6 bases). The CDR3 is 15 residues long. V was trimmed by 4 bases and J by 11 bases, leaving 23 bases between them. Germline-derived CDR1 and CDR2 are SNHLY and FYNNEI. In nucleotides, the CDR3 is TGTGCCAGCAGTGGAGGGGGAGTAGGCGCGGGAGGGGCTTTCTTT. Encoded protein: CASSGGGVGAGGAFF.

This clone was recorded only once. The chain is built from TRBV27 and TRBJ2-7; D might be TRBD1 (6 bases). Trimming stripped 2 bases from V and 2 bases from J, with 10 bases between. The germline V gene encodes CDR1 MNHEY and CDR2 SMNVEV (reference sequence). The CDR3 loop spans 14 amino acids. CDR3 nucleotide sequence: TGTGCCAGCAGTTTAACAGGGTTCACCTACGAGCAGTACTTC. Encoded protein: CASSLTGFTYEQYF.

The genes are TRBV27 and TRBJ2-5; 8 bases are shared with TRBD1. CDR3 length: 17 amino acids. Germline CDR1 reads MNHEY; CDR2 reads SMNVEV (reference sequence). Trimming removed 0 bases from V and 3 bases from J; junction bases left unmatched: 9. In DNA, the CDR3 is TGTGCCAGCAGTTTATCGGTCAGGGGGCCGGAGGAAGAGACCCAGTACTTC. Its translation is CASSLSVRGPEEETQYF.

The chain recombines TRBV6-1 with TRBJ2-7, with 7 bases identical to TRBD1. CDR1 and CDR2 (germline): MNHNS, SASEGT. The CDR3 has 14 residues. The V segment lost 3 bases and the J segment 3 bases; nucleotides outside the gene matches: 5. This CDR3 is CASSEGQRYYEQYF. Written as DNA, the CDR3 is TGTGCCAGCAGTGAGGGACAGCGATACTACGAGCAGTACTTC.

The V call is TRBV18, the J call TRBJ1-2, with D possibly TRBD1 on 5 matching bases. The V and J ends lost 8 bases and 4 bases respectively, with 11 bases between them. The CDR3 is made up of 12 amino acids. Looked up from germline, CDR1 is KGHSH and CDR2 is LQKENI. The CDR3 reads CASQQATYGYTF. Written as DNA, the CDR3 is TGTGCCAGCCAACAGGCGACCTATGGCTACACCTTC.

The chain carries TRBV6-6 and TRBJ2-3, with 7 positions matching TRBD1. The CDR3 length is 15 residues. V was pared by 5 bases and J by 1 base, with 6 bases of the junction left unmatched. CDR1 and CDR2 from the germline V gene are MNHNY and SVGAGI (reference sequence). CDR3 protein: CASSTTGHRTDTQYF. DNA of the CDR3: TGTGCCAGCAGTACGACAGGGCATCGCACAGATACGCAGTATTTT.